The clone carrying this T cell receptor beta chain came up many times. This sample is part of a study of T-cell memory formation after mild COVID-19. This CDR3 comprises 18 residues. The V gene's germline CDR1 is SGHRS and CDR2 YFSETQ. Trimming took 0 bases from V and 0 from J, leaving 16 bases between them. TCRdb ran MiXCR on the 5' RACE reads and lists one entry per CDR3 protein. The sample holds more than 120,000 distinct CDR3 sequences, around 5.8% seen once. This TCR was recovered from an adult woman who had mild COVID-19 (a few samples of this study predate the infection). Cell type and time point are not known. Sequencing was done on a sample of PBMCs or a T cell subset sorted from them (not recorded which). This chain links TRBV5-1 with TRBJ1-5; D uncertain. The CDR3 nucleotides are TGCGCCAGCAGCTTGGAAATAAGCAGGCTTTATAGCAATCAGCCCCAGCATTTT. Translating gives CASSLEISRLYSNQPQHF.